This TCR beta chain was recovered during a study of blood T cell repertoires in COVID-19. Study details: Some COVID-19 samples were acute and others convalescent; all came from the United States, Italy and Spain. T cells, B-cell-depleted T cells, or PBMCs provided the cDNA or gDNA that served as material.

The V segment lost 8 bases and the J segment 7 bases; nucleotides outside the gene matches: 6. This CDR3 region has 13 residues. Germline assignment: CDR1 MRHNA and CDR2 SNTAGT. Per the authors' pipeline: Cell counts per sample came from amplifying reference gene primers. Assay used: immunoSEQ multiplex PCR; TCRdb lists only in-frame clones, some missing. V and J calls plus clone size are reproduced from that table; the DNA served to infer D and trimming. The table lists about 39,000 clones, over 70% of them singletons, with under 30% in the top ten. What was sequenced was peripheral blood. The receptor's source is a man between 50 and 59 years old with active or convalescent COVID-19. The chain employs TRBV6-4 and TRBJ2-1, with 9 bases aligning to TRBD1. In nucleotides, the CDR3 is TGTGCCAGCTCAACAGGGGGCTGGAATGAGCAGTTCTTC. This gives the protein CASSTGGWNEQFF.